The 23 T cell receptor beta chains reported below all come from one sample, sequenced in a study of CD8+CD57+ T cells in acquired aplastic anemia. The template for TCR beta VDJ and CDR3 sequence profiling was genomic DNA. TCRdb ran MiXCR on the reads and lists one entry per CDR3 protein. The data show 400,000 to 450,000 distinct CDR3 sequences, around 72% seen once. The sample taken for sequencing was sorted CD4+, CD8+, or CD8+CD57+ T cells (not recorded which) from PBMCs. All receptors come from a human donor in good health, serving as a control.

For this clonotype: Sequence at one end of the junction differs from germline and may be a read error. CDR3 nucleotide sequence: TGTGCCAGTAGTATAAGGTCGCGGTATTCCTCCCAGCAGTTC. Protein product: CASSIRSRYSSQQF. This chain connects TRBV19 to TRBJ2-5; D not resolved. CDR1 is LNHDA and CDR2 is SQIVND in the germline V gene (reference sequence). The CDR3 runs 14 residues.

Note on this clonotype: Sequence at one end of the junction differs from germline and may be a read error. This chain uses TRBV20-1 with TRBJ1-6; D is unresolved. The CDR3 is made up of 11 amino acids. CDR1 and CDR2 (germline): DFQATT, SNEGSKA (reference sequence). In DNA, the CDR3 is TGCAGTGCCACCGCCCTAGTACCCCTCAGCTTT. Encoded protein: CSATALVPLSF.

This clonotype was detected once. No conserved phenylalanine or tryptophan ends this CDR3, so it is likely a read error. It is unclear where the CDR3 begins or ends on the DNA, so no DNA is shown, and the CDR3 is as TCRdb lists it. The chain employs TRBV2 and TRBJ1-6. The CDR3 is 15 amino acids in total, end residues counted. In germline, CDR1 is SNHLY, CDR2 FYNNEI. The CDR3 region is CASSEADGGTSPDTQ.

The chain couples TRBV7-2 to TRBJ1-2; 7 bases line up with TRBD1. CDR3 size: 15 residues. Germline loops: CDR1 SGHTA, CDR2 FQGNSA. The ends lost 5 bases at V and 7 bases at J; junction bases unmatched: 13. The CDR3 loop reads CASSRGPPATFGYTF. In DNA, the CDR3 is TGTGCCAGCAGCAGGGGGCCGCCGGCGACGTTTGGCTACACCTTC. Drawing the rest from reference TRBV7-2 and TRBJ1-2, the complete variable domain is GAGVSQSPSNKVTEKGKDVELRCDPISGHTALYWYRQSLGQGLEFLIYFQGNSAPDKSGLPSDRFSAERTGGSVSTLTIQRTQQEDSAVYLCASSRGPPATFGYTFGSGTRLTVV.

This sequence joins TRBV29-1 and TRBJ2-7, with 7 bases identical to TRBD1. CDR1 SQVTM and CDR2 ANQGSEA come from the germline V gene. This CDR3 region has 14 residues. The J segment lost 2 bases and the V segment lost 6 bases, leaving 10 bases of the junction unmatched. The CDR3 reads CSVCRDSQAYEQYF. The CDR3 DNA reads TGCAGCGTCTGTCGGGACAGCCAAGCCTACGAGCAGTACTTC.

The sample holds a few counts of this clonotype. The junction and the germline gene differ at one end; a read error may be behind it. This chain uses TRBV2 with TRBJ1-6, with 8 bases fitting TRBD1. This CDR3 has 15 residues. Germline V gene lookup returns CDR1 SNHLY and CDR2 FYNNEI. In DNA form, the CDR3 reads TGTGCCAGCATCCGGGACAGGCTTAGTAGTTCACCCCTCCACTTC. This translates into CASIRDRLSSSPLHF. Supplemented by reference TRBV2 and TRBJ1-6, the full variable domain reads EPEVTQTPSHQVTQMGQEVILRCVPISNHLYFYWYRQILGQKVEFLVSFYNNEISEKSEIFDDQFSVERPDGSNFTLKIRSTKLEDSAMYFCASIRDRLSSSPLHFGNGTRLTVT.

With respect to this clonotype: The conserved final phenylalanine or tryptophan is absent from the CDR3, which likely points to a read error. The DNA is left out, because the CDR3 cannot be placed on it with certainty; the CDR3 is given as TCRdb lists it. The chain joins TRBV9 to TRBJ1-1. In germline, CDR1 is SGDLS, CDR2 YYNGEE. Inclusive of both ends, the CDR3 amounts to 13 amino acids. CDR3 region: CASSGRNYGYTFV.

This chain uses TRBV7-2 with TRBJ2-3; D may correspond to TRBD1 or TRBD2 (5 bases each). Germline assignment: CDR1 SGHTA and CDR2 FQGNSA. The CDR3 has 16 residues. Trimming left V 2 bases short and J 11 bases short, with 23 bases between. In DNA, the CDR3 is TGTGCCAGCAGCTTAACCGCAGGGAACACCGGGGAGCTGCAGTATTTT. Its protein is CASSLTAGNTGELQYF.

The V call is TRBV20-1, the J call TRBJ1-1, with TRBD1 matching 9 bases. CDR3 length equals 14 residues. The junction had 7 bases not matched to a gene; V was cut back by 2 bases and J by 6 bases. CDR1 is DFQATT and CDR2 is SNEGSKA in the germline V gene (reference sequence). CDR3 DNA sequence: TGCAGTGCTAGACTGGACAGGGGAACTTCTGAAGCTTTCTTT. Translated, it gives CSARLDRGTSEAFF.

Of note for this clonotype: One end of the junction is discordant with germline, which a read error may explain. The J gene is TRBJ2-3, the V gene TRBV7-9; 7 nucleotides line up with TRBD1. The CDR3 has 14 residues. Germline-derived CDR1 and CDR2 are SEHNR and FQNEAQ (reference sequence). The DNA for the CDR3 is TGTGCCAGCAGCTTGGAGACAGGGCGAGGAAACACCATATTT. Translation gives CASSLETGRGNTIF.

This chain joins TRBV7-4 and TRBJ2-7, with no clear D. Trimming removed 6 bases at V and 13 bases at J, with 28 bases between. CDR1 is SGHVT, CDR2 SQSDAQ, per germline. The CDR3 consists of 15 residues. The chain's CDR3 is CASSLQQNTEAFSYF. The DNA of the CDR3 is TGTGCCAGCAGTTTACAACAGAACACTGAAGCTTTCTCTTACTTC.

A note on this clonotype: The junction departs from the called germline gene at one end, perhaps through a read error. The rearrangement links TRBV3-1 to TRBJ1-4, with D uncertain. The germline V gene encodes CDR1 LGHDT and CDR2 YNNKEL (reference sequence). CDR3 length: 14 residues. The CDR3 nucleotides are TGTGCCAGCAACCAAGATTATGGTAATGAAAAACTGTTTTTT. It yields the protein CASNQDYGNEKLFF. The variable domain in full, with the rest retrieved from reference TRBV3-1 and TRBJ1-4, is DTAVSQTPKYLVTQMGNDKSIKCEQNLGHDTMYWYKQDSKKFLKIMFSYNNKELIINETVPNRFSPKSPDKAHLNLHINSLELGDSAVYFCASNQDYGNEKLFFGSGTQLSVL.

This clonotype was seen repeatedly, ten times or more. V and J are TRBV2 and TRBJ2-5, with 8 bases that match TRBD1. The CDR3 extends over 14 amino acids. Germline lookup yields CDR1 SNHLY and CDR2 FYNNEI. The trim removed 7 bases at V and 4 bases at J, leaving 8 bases unmatched. In nucleotides, the CDR3 is TGTGCCAGCACCCGCGACAGGGGAGGAGAGACCCAGTACTTC. Translation gives CASTRDRGGETQYF.

The chain has TRBV12-3 or TRBV12-4 and TRBJ1-6, with TRBD1 identical over 7 bases. Germline trimming cut 5 bases from V and 9 bases from J; bases unmatched to any gene: 7. The CDR3 runs 14 residues. The CDR3 DNA reads TGTGCCAGCAGTCTGACAGGGTGGAGTTCACCCCTCCACTTT. Residues: CASSLTGWSSPLHF.

This sequence joins TRBV7-2 and TRBJ1-3; TRBD1 matches 8 bases. The CDR3 consists of 16 residues. Trimming at V came to 5 bases and at J to 0 bases, leaving 6 bases not matched to a gene. Germline assignment: CDR1 SGHTA and CDR2 FQGNSA. The CDR3 loop reads CASSPGGQDSGNTIYF. In DNA form, the CDR3 reads TGTGCCAGCAGCCCGGGGGGACAGGACTCTGGAAACACCATATATTTT.

The chain recombines TRBV12-3 or TRBV12-4 with TRBJ1-2; D unresolved. Trimming shortened V by 8 bases and J by 2 bases, and 15 bases separated the two germline ends. The CDR3 has 14 amino acids. The CDR3 spells CASLLALPNYGYTF. The CDR3 nucleotides read TGTGCCAGCCTGCTAGCCCTCCCCAACTATGGCTACACCTTC.

With respect to this clonotype: In this CDR3 the conserved last residue, phenylalanine or tryptophan, is missing, so a read error is likely. The DNA is left out, because the CDR3 cannot be placed on it with certainty; the CDR3 is given as TCRdb lists it. The CDR3 is CASSTHGSNLPL. The chain uses TRBV7-2 and TRBJ1-6. Inclusive of both ends, the CDR3 amounts to 12 amino acids. Germline V gene lookup returns CDR1 SGHTA and CDR2 FQGNSA.

V is TRBV24-1 and J is TRBJ2-5; D is possibly TRBD1 (6 bases). Trimming took 5 bases from V and 3 from J, leaving 15 bases between them. Germline CDR1 reads KGHDR; CDR2 reads SFDVKD. This CDR3 region has 15 residues. The CDR3 DNA is TGTGCCACCAGTGCGTCCAGGGGTGCCGAAGAGACCCAGTACTTC. This gives the protein CATSASRGAEETQYF.

The sample holds a few counts of this clonotype. This chain uses TRBV20-1 with TRBJ1-5; D is perhaps TRBD1 (5 bases). The V end was cut by 6 bases, the J end by 1 base, with 7 bases between. Germline CDR1 is DFQATT and CDR2 is SNEGSKA (reference sequence). CDR3 length equals 12 residues. For the CDR3, the DNA is TGCAGTGCCAGGGAAAGCAATCAGCCCCAGCATTTT. It yields the protein CSARESNQPQHF.

This clonotype appeared once. Mismatch with germline at one junction end may stem from a read error. The rearrangement uses TRBV5-1 and TRBJ1-1; maybe TRBD1 (5 bases). Germline-derived CDR1 and CDR2 are SGHRS and YFSETQ. The CDR3 consists of 14 residues. The CDR3 nucleotides read TGTGCCGGCAGCCCACGACAGTTCGGCGCTGAAGCTTTCTTT. Protein product: CAGSPRQFGAEAFF.

J is TRBJ2-7 and V is TRBV6-5; D gene uncertain. There are 13 residues in the CDR3. Trimming cost V 0 bases and J 5 bases, with 8 bases left between them. In germline, CDR1 is MNHEY, CDR2 SVGAGI. The CDR3 DNA reads TGTGCCAGCAGTTACTCAGGTCTGGACGAGCAGTACTTC. Its translation: CASSYSGLDEQYF.

This clonotype was counted ten times or more. This rearrangement joins TRBV5-6 to TRBJ2-5; 9 bases line up with TRBD1. The CDR3 totals 17 residues. From germline, CDR1 is SGHDT and CDR2 YYEEEE. Unmatched junction bases numbered 10, after V lost 2 bases and J lost 2 bases. CDR3 coding DNA: TGTGCCAGCAGCTTAATCGTCGGGGGACAGGGACAAGAGACCCAGTACTTC. The encoded protein is CASSLIVGGQGQETQYF.

V gene TRBV14 combines with J gene TRBJ2-7, with TRBD2 identical over 7 bases. Looked up from germline, CDR1 is SGHDN and CDR2 is FVKESK. The trim removed 1 base at V and 0 bases at J, leaving 3 bases unmatched. CDR3 length: 15 residues. In DNA form, the CDR3 reads TGTGCCAGCAGCCAAGGGGCGGGGGTCTCCTACGAGCAGTACTTC. This gives the protein CASSQGAGVSYEQYF.